Only a few counts were recorded for the clone carrying this T cell receptor beta chain. This record comes from a study of blood T cells in healthy people across ages. Primers used in a second PCR of roughly 6 to 12 cycles were a sample-barcoded 5' primer and a J-beta primer mix. One entry per CDR3 protein results from TCRdb running MiXCR on the 5' RACE reads. The repertoire holds 900,000 to 950,000 distinct CDR3 sequences, with approximately 32% as singletons. This CDR3 has 16 amino acids. Germline V CDR1 and CDR2: SGHVS, FNYEAQ. V was trimmed by 5 bases and J by 1 base, leaving 16 bases between them. The sample was also linked to a second study, of T cells of mothers and their children.

Sequenced material: blood. The TCR originated in a woman in her 40s in good health. The chain uses TRBV7-6 and TRBJ2-3; D is uncertain. CDR3 DNA: TGTGCCAGCAGCCCCTACCCGGGTCGGCGCACAGATACGCAGTATTTT. This gives the protein CASSPYPGRRTDTQYF. The full variable domain, in which reference TRBV7-6 and TRBJ2-3 provide the parts outside the CDR3, is GAGVSQSPRYKVTKRGQDVALRCDPISGHVSLYWYRQALGQGPEFLTYFNYEAQQDKSGLPNDRFSAERPEGSISTLTIQRTEQRDSAMYRCASSPYPGRRTDTQYFGPGTRLTVL.